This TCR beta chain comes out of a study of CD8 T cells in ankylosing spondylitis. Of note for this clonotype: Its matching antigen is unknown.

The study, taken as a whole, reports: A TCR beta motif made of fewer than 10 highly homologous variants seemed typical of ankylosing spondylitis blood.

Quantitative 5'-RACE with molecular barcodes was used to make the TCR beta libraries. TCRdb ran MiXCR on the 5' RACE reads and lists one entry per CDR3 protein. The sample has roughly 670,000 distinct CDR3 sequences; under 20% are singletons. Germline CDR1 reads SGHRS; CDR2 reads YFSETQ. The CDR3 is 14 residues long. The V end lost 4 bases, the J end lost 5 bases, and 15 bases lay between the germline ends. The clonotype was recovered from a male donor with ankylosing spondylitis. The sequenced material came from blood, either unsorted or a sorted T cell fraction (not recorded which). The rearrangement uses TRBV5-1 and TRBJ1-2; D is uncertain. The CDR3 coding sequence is TGCGCCAGCAGCCCGGGCGGCAGCCGGTATGGCTACACCTTC. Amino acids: CASSPGGSRYGYTF.